Below, 20 T cell receptor beta chains from the same sample are listed, as sequenced in a study of blood T cell repertoires in COVID-19. Profiling relied on immunoSEQ multiplex PCR, and the TCRdb table lists in-frame clones only, not all of them. The sample includes about 260,000 clones, nearly 90% of them seen just once. The specimen sequenced was peripheral blood. The receptors were sampled from a human donor in a cohort sampled during active COVID-19.

The V gene is TRBV10-3, the J gene TRBJ2-7; 8 bases align to TRBD1. This CDR3 is 15 amino acids long. With 4 bases clipped from V and 3 bases from J, the junction kept 8 bases outside the gene matches. Germline CDR1 is ENHRY and CDR2 is SYGVKD. The CDR3 DNA follows: TGTGCCATCAGTGTAAACATAGGACAGGGCTACGAGCAGTACTTC. It specifies CAISVNIGQGYEQYF.

This clone was detected only a few times. CDR3 DNA: TGTGCCAGCAGCCAAAGAGGTGGCTACACCTTC. Encoded protein: CASSQRGGYTF. The chain links TRBV3-1 (or the pseudogene TRBV3-2) to TRBJ1-2; no reliable D call. The germline V gene has CDR1 LGHDT and CDR2 YNNKEL (reference sequence). The CDR3 has 11 residues. V lost 2 bases and J 7 bases, leaving 5 bases between the germline ends.

The V and J genes are TRBV5-1 and TRBJ2-7; D ambiguous. Germline V gene lookup returns CDR1 SGHRS and CDR2 YFSETQ. V was shortened by 0 bases and J by 6 bases, with 7 bases between the two germline ends. This CDR3 has 12 amino acids. CDR3 in amino acids: CASSLEDIEQYF. The CDR3 nucleotides read TGCGCCAGCAGCTTGGAAGACATCGAGCAGTACTTC.

V gene TRBV18 combines with J gene TRBJ1-3; D may be TRBD1 (5 bases). Trimming pared 4 bases from V and 2 bases from J, leaving 15 bases between. CDR1 and CDR2 (germline): KGHSH, LQKENI. This CDR3 has 16 residues. CDR3 sequence reads: CASSQFRERTGNTIYF. In DNA, the CDR3 is TGTGCCAGCTCACAATTCAGGGAAAGGACTGGAAACACCATATATTTT.

The J gene is TRBJ1-5, the V gene TRBV28; 7 bases agree with TRBD1. This CDR3 has 17 amino acids. V shed 4 bases, J shed 3 bases, and the junction held 12 bases outside the gene matches. The germline CDR1 and CDR2 sequences are MDHEN and SYDVKM. The CDR3 sequence is CASSSYRQGLDNQPQHF. CDR3 DNA sequence: TGTGCCAGCAGTTCCTACCGACAGGGCCTTGACAATCAGCCCCAGCATTTT.

The V and J genes are TRBV27 and TRBJ1-1, with TRBD1 matching 7 bases. Germline values: CDR1 MNHEY, CDR2 SMNVEV (reference sequence). This CDR3 has 15 residues. V gave up 0 bases and J gave up 7 bases; unmatched junction bases: 8. The CDR3 nucleotides read TGTGCCAGCAGTTTATCGGTACAGGGGACCTATGAAGCTTTCTTT. Translated, it gives CASSLSVQGTYEAFF.

The CDR3 reads CAISEPDSNQPQHF. The CDR3 DNA sequence: TGTGCCATCAGTGAACCAGATAGCAATCAGCCCCAGCATTTT. The V gene is TRBV10-3, the J gene TRBJ1-5; D uncertain. The germline V gene encodes CDR1 ENHRY and CDR2 SYGVKD. Trimming cost V 3 bases and J 0 bases, with 6 bases left between them. The CDR3 spans 14 residues.

CDR3 amino acids: CAISEGQGAFGEKLFF. Here the CDR3 DNA reads TGTGCCATCAGTGAGGGACAGGGGGCCTTTGGTGAAAAACTGTTTTTT. The chain combines TRBV10-3 with TRBJ1-4; TRBD1 agrees at 11 bases. CDR3 size: 16 residues. J gave up 7 bases and V 2 bases, and 6 bases lay outside the gene matches. Germline V gene data show CDR1 as ENHRY and CDR2 as SYGVKD.

This clone was observed once. V usage is TRBV3-1 (or the pseudogene TRBV3-2) and J usage is TRBJ2-1; tentative D call: TRBD2 (5 bases). V was trimmed by 0 bases and J by 13 bases, leaving 13 bases between them. Germline assignment: CDR1 LGHDT and CDR2 YNNKEL (reference sequence). The CDR3 extends over 13 amino acids. This chain's CDR3 is CASSQDKVAPQFF. CDR3 DNA sequence: TGTGCCAGCAGCCAAGATAAGGTAGCGCCCCAGTTCTTC.

The chain employs TRBV18 and TRBJ1-1, with D tentatively TRBD1 (5 bases). V dropped 3 bases and J dropped 5 bases, with 16 bases sitting between them. Germline V gives CDR1 KGHSH, CDR2 LQKENI. The CDR3 consists of 15 residues. The CDR3 nucleotides are TGTGCCAGCTCACCCAGGGCCGTGGATGGGACTGAAGCTTTCTTT. This codes for CASSPRAVDGTEAFF.

The chain uses TRBV29-1 and TRBJ1-2, with D possibly matching TRBD1 (5 bases). The germline gives CDR1 SQVTM, CDR2 ANQGSEA. Deletions cut 3 bases from V and 5 bases from J, with 16 bases between. The CDR3 is made up of 14 amino acids. The CDR3 bases are TGCAGCGTTGACGGTGCTGGGGCAATTTATGGCTACACCTTC. Translating gives CSVDGAGAIYGYTF.

This chain's CDR3 is CASSKPRQGSYEQYF. CDR3 DNA: TGTGCCAGCAGTAAACCGAGACAGGGCTCCTACGAGCAGTACTTC. The gene calls are TRBV6-5 and TRBJ2-7; TRBD1 matches at 7 bases. Per germline, CDR1 MNHEY and CDR2 SVGAGI. The CDR3 covers 15 residues. Trimming at V came to 5 bases and at J to 0 bases, leaving 7 bases not matched to a gene.

The V gene is TRBV3-1 (or the pseudogene TRBV3-2), the J gene TRBJ1-6, with a possible D match to TRBD1 (6 bases). From germline, CDR1 is LGHDT and CDR2 YNNKEL (reference sequence). The CDR3 loop spans 14 amino acids. V dropped 4 bases and J dropped 10 bases, with 14 bases sitting between them. CDR3 nucleotides: TGTGCCAGCAGCCTTCGCGACAGGAGGTCACCCCTCCACTTT. Translation: CASSLRDRRSPLHF.

The chain has TRBV2 and TRBJ2-5; 11 bases line up with TRBD1. The CDR3 is made up of 15 amino acids. CDR1 is SNHLY, CDR2 FYNNEI, per germline. Germline trimming cut 4 bases from V and 4 bases from J; bases unmatched to any gene: 5. The DNA for the CDR3 is TGTGCCAGCAGTGGGGACAGGGGGTTGTCAGAGACCCAGTACTTC. Translated, it gives CASSGDRGLSETQYF.

This CDR3 is CAISGTGATGELFF. CDR3 coding DNA: TGTGCCATCAGTGGAACAGGGGCCACCGGGGAGCTGTTTTTT. This chain uses TRBV10-3 with TRBJ2-2; TRBD1 matches 7 bases. The germline V gene encodes CDR1 ENHRY and CDR2 SYGVKD. J was trimmed by 4 bases and V by 4 bases; bases with no gene match: 3. The CDR3 is 14 amino acids.

This rearrangement joins TRBV27 to TRBJ2-1, with TRBD2 identical over 9 bases. The CDR3 extends over 15 amino acids. Looked up from germline, CDR1 is MNHEY and CDR2 is SMNVEV (reference sequence). V lost 6 bases and J lost 7; bases outside the gene matches: 10. The CDR3 sequence is CASRRSGRPLNEQFF. CDR3 sequence (DNA): TGTGCCAGCAGGAGGAGCGGGAGGCCCTTGAATGAGCAGTTCTTC.

V usage is TRBV12-1 and J usage is TRBJ1-5; the table assigns TRBD1, which was not confirmed against the DNA. TRBV12-1 is recorded as a pseudogene. The CDR3 spans 13 residues. The CDR3 DNA reads as TGTGCCACGACAAAGAGTGGCAATCAGCCCCAGCATTTT. Translating it yields CATTKSGNQPQHF.

The V and J genes are TRBV30 and TRBJ2-7; TRBD2 is a possible D gene (6 bases). The CDR3 sequence is 13 residues long. With 0 bases removed from V and 0 bases from J, the gap between germline ends came to 6 bases. Germline V CDR1 and CDR2: GTSNPN, SVGIG (reference sequence). The CDR3 loop reads CAWSVGGSYEQYF. The CDR3 DNA reads TGTGCCTGGAGTGTCGGGGGCTCCTACGAGCAGTACTTC.

V gene TRBV19 combines with J gene TRBJ2-3; D may be TRBD1 (7 bases). This CDR3 region has 12 residues. V lost 11 bases to trimming and J lost 3 bases, with 12 bases between them. Germline CDR1 LNHDA, CDR2 SQIVND (reference sequence). The CDR3 loop reads CASGGRTDTQYF. In DNA form, the CDR3 reads TGTGCCTCAGGGGGGAGGACAGATACGCAGTATTTT.

V and J are TRBV2 and TRBJ1-1, with 8 bases lining up with TRBD1. From germline, CDR1 is SNHLY and CDR2 FYNNEI. V shed 6 bases, J shed 3 bases, and the junction held 9 bases outside the gene matches. The CDR3 consists of 15 residues. CDR3 sequence: CASRLPGQAYTEAFF. The CDR3 bases are TGTGCCAGCAGACTTCCGGGACAGGCGTACACTGAAGCTTTCTTT.